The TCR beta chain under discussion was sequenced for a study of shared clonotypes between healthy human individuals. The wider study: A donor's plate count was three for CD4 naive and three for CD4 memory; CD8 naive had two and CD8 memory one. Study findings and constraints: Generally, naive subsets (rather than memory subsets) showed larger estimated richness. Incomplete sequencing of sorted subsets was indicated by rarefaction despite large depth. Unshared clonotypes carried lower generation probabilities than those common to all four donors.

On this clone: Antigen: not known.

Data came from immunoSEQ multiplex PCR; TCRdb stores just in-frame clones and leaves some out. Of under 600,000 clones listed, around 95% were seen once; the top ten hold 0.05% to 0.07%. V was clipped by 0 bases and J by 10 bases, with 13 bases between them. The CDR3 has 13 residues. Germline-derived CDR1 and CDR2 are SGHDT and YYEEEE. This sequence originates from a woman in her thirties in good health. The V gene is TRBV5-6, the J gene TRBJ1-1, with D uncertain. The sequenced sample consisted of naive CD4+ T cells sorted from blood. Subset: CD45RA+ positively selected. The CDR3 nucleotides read TGTGCCAGCAGCTTGGCCAGCGCCAGTTCAGCTTTCTTT. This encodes CASSLASASSAFF.